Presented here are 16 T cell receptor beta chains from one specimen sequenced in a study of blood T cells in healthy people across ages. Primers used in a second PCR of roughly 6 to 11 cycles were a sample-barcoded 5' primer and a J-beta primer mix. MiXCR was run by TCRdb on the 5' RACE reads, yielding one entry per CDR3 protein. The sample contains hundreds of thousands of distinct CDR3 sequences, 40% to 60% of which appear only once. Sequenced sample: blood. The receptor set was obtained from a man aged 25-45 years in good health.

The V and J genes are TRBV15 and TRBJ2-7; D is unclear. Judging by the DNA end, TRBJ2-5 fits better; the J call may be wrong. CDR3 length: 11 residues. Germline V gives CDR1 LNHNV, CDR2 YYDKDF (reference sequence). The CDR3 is CATSRDGTQYF. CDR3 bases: TGTGCCACCAGCAGAGATGGGACCCAGTACTTC.

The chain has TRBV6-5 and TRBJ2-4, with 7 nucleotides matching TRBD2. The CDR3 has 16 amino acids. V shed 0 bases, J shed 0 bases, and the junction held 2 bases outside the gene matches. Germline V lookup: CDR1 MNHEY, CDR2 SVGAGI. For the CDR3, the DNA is TGTGCCAGCAGTTACTCCCTAGCGGTAGCCAAAAACATTCAGTACTTC. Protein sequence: CASSYSLAVAKNIQYF.

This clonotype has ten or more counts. CDR3 DNA sequence: TGTGCCAGCAGTTACCCACGACAGACCTTGAACACTGAAGCTTTCTTT. It is translated as CASSYPRQTLNTEAFF. This chain uses TRBV6-6 with TRBJ1-1, with D perhaps TRBD1 (5 bases). Per the germline V gene, CDR1 is MNHNY and CDR2 is SVGAGI (reference sequence). The CDR3 is made up of 16 amino acids. Trimming left V 2 bases short and J 0 bases short, with 13 bases between.

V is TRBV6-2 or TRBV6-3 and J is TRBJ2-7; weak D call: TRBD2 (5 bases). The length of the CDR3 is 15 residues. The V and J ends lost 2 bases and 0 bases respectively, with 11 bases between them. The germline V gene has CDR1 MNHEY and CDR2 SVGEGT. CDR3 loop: CASSYGRSPSYEQYF. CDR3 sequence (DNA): TGTGCCAGCAGTTACGGGAGAAGCCCCTCCTACGAGCAGTACTTC.

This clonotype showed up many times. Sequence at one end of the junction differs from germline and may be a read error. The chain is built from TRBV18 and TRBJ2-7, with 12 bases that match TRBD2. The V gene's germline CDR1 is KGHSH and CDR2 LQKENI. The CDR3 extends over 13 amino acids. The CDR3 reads CASSPGLAGEQYF. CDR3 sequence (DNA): TGCGCCAGCTCGCCGGGACTAGCGGGCGAGCAGTACTTC.

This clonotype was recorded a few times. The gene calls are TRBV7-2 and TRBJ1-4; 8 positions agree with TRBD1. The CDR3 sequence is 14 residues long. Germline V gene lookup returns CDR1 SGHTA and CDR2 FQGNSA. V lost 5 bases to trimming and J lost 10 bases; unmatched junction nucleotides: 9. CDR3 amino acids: CASSLDREVRKLFF. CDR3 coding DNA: TGTGCCAGCAGCCTGGACAGGGAAGTGCGAAAACTGTTTTTT. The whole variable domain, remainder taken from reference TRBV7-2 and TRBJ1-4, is GAGVSQSPSNKVTEKGKDVELRCDPISGHTALYWYRQSLGQGLEFLIYFQGNSAPDKSGLPSDRFSAERTGGSVSTLTIQRTQQEDSAVYLCASSLDREVRKLFFGSGTQLSVL.

In nucleotides, the CDR3 is TGCAGTGCTAGAGCCCCGGGCCAGAGGTCCTACAATGAGCAGTACTTC. Translated: CSARAPGQRSYNEQYF. The rearrangement uses TRBV20-1 and TRBJ2-5, with D unresolved. The CDR3 runs 16 residues. The V gene lost 1 base and the J gene lost 11 bases, with 26 bases spanning the gap. From germline, CDR1 is DFQATT and CDR2 SNEGSKA (reference sequence).

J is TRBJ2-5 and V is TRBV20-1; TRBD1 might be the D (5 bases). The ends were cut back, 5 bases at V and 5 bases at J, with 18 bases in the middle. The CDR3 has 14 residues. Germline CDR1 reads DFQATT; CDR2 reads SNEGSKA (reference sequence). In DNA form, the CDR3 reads TGCAGTGCTGAAGGGGCAGGTGAAGTGGAGACCCAGTACTTC. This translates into CSAEGAGEVETQYF.

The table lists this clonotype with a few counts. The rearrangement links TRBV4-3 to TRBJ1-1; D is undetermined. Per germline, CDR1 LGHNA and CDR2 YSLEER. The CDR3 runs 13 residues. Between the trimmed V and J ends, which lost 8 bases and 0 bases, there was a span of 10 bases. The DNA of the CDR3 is TGCGCCAGCTGTATGACCATGAACACTGAAGCTTTCTTT. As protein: CASCMTMNTEAFF.

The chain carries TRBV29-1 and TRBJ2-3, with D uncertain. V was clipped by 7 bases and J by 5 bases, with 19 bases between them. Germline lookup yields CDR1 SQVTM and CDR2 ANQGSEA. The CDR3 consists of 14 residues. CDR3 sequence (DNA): TGCAGCGCCGAAGGGTCCCGGCCCATAGATACGCAGTATTTT. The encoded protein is CSAEGSRPIDTQYF.

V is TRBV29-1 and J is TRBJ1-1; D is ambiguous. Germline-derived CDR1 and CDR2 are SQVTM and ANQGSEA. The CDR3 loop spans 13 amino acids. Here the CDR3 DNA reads TGCAGTCTGCTGGACGGGAAGAACACTGAAGCTTTCTTT. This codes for CSLLDGKNTEAFF.

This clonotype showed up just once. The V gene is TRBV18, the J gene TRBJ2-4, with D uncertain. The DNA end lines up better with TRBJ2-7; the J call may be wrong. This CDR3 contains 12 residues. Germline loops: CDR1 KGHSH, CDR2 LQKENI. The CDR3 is CASSPRWDEQYF. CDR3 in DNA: TGTGCCAGCTCACCACGGTGGGACGAGCAGTACTTC.

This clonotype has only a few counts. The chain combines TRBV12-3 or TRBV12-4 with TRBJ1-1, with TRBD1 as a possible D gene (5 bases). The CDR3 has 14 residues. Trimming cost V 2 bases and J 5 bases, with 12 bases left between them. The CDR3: CASSLSQGLTEAFF. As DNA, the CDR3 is TGTGCCAGCAGTTTATCGCAGGGATTGACTGAAGCTTTCTTT.

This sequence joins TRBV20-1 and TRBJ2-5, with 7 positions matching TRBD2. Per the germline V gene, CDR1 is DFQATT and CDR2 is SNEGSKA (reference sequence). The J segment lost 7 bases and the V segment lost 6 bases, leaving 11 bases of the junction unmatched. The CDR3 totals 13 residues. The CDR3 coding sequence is TGCAGTGCAAAGACAAGCGGGGCGATGACCCAGTACTTC. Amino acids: CSAKTSGAMTQYF.

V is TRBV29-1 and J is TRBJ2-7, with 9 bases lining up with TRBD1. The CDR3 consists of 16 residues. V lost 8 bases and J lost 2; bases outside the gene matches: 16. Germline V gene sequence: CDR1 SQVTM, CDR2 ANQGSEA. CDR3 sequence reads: CSTRGGSGQGTYEQYF. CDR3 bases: TGCAGCACCCGAGGGGGATCGGGACAGGGTACCTACGAGCAGTACTTC.

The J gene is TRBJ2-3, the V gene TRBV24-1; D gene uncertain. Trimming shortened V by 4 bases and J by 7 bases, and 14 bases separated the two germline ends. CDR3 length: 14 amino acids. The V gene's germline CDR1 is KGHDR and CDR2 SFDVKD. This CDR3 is CATSEKTATYTQYF. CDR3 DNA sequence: TGTGCCACCAGTGAAAAGACGGCTACCTATACGCAGTATTTT.